A single sample gave rise to the 23 T cell receptor beta chains below, sequenced in a study of T cell responses to AZD1222 COVID-19 vaccine (dated by TCRdb to 2020 to 2023). Library creation used the immunoSEQ multiplex PCR assay. Sourced from immuneACCESS, this table was stored by TCRdb with only in-frame sequences that have V and J called. A share of the clones is absent; for the studies checked, an unresolved V gene accounts for under half, and the remainder has no known explanation. The sample table holds about 140,000 clones, of which about 90% were seen once. About 7.5% of the sample is held by the ten biggest clonotypes. Read against the paper, the sample's time point label means: about 28 days (+/-7) after the second vaccine dose. The treatment or condition tag for this specimen amounts to: meningococcal conjugate vaccine given as trial control. This sample comprised peripheral blood, obtained 28 days after the second dose of the MenACWY control vaccine. These receptors were taken from an adult who received the MenACWY meningococcal vaccine as a control.

V usage is TRBV6-5 and J usage is TRBJ2-2, with TRBD2 as a possible D gene (7 bases). The ends were cut back, 4 bases at V and 4 bases at J, with 13 bases in the middle. The CDR3 loop spans 15 amino acids. Germline lookup yields CDR1 MNHEY and CDR2 SVGAGI. The CDR3 region has the DNA TGTGCCAGCAGTTCACGGGGGGCCCTCACCGGGGAGCTGTTTTTT. This encodes CASSSRGALTGELFF.

The chain carries TRBV6-5 and TRBJ2-7, with 8 bases fitting TRBD1. J lost 1 base, V lost 6 bases, and 8 bases had no gene match. This CDR3 is built from 15 residues. The germline V gene has CDR1 MNHEY and CDR2 SVGAGI. The CDR3 spells CASRPNRGFSYEQYF. The CDR3, as DNA: TGTGCCAGCAGACCTAACAGGGGGTTTTCCTACGAGCAGTACTTC.

The rearrangement joins TRBV13 to TRBJ2-3; tentative D call: TRBD1 (6 bases). CDR1 PRHDT and CDR2 FYEKMQ come from the germline V gene (reference sequence). CDR3 length: 16 amino acids. V lost 2 bases and J 3 bases, leaving 15 bases between the germline ends. DNA for the CDR3: TGTGCCAGCAGCTTAAAGGGTCCAGGGGAGACAGATACGCAGTATTTT. This sequence encodes CASSLKGPGETDTQYF.

CDR3 loop: CASRDTSLNTEAFF. CDR3 sequence (DNA): TGTGCCAGCAGGGACACGAGTCTGAACACTGAAGCTTTCTTT. This chain connects TRBV6-5 to TRBJ1-1; a possible D gene is TRBD1 (5 bases). The CDR3 contains 14 residues. From germline, CDR1 is MNHEY and CDR2 SVGAGI. Trimming stripped 6 bases from V and 0 bases from J, with 11 bases between.

Only one count was recorded for this clone. V is TRBV9 and J is TRBJ2-1; D possibly matches TRBD1 or TRBD2 (6 bases each). The CDR3 runs to 17 residues. V lost 4 bases to trimming and J lost 2 bases, with 19 bases between them. Germline V gene data show CDR1 as SGDLS and CDR2 as YYNGEE. CDR3 residues: CASSTTGLGGAYNEQFF. The CDR3 nucleotides are TGTGCCAGCAGCACCACAGGGCTGGGCGGGGCCTACAATGAGCAGTTCTTC.

This clone is a singleton in its sample. CDR3 protein: CASSLPGGDREETQYF. As DNA, the CDR3 is TGTGCCAGCAGCCTACCAGGGGGGGACAGGGAAGAGACCCAGTACTTC. The chain joins TRBV11-3 to TRBJ2-5; 9 nucleotides align to TRBD1. Losses at the gene ends were 5 bases for V and 3 bases for J; bases not matched to a gene: 10. CDR3 length equals 16 residues. The germline gives CDR1 SGHNT, CDR2 YENEEA.

This clone has only a few counts. The genes are TRBV5-4 and TRBJ1-1, with D perhaps matching TRBD1 (5 bases). The CDR3 is 16 residues long. Trimming pared 1 base from V and 1 base from J, leaving 14 bases between. Germline V CDR1 and CDR2: SGHNT, YYREEE (reference sequence). CDR3 DNA sequence: TGTGCCAGCAGCTTGCCGACAGCTGGGGGGAACACTGAAGCTTTCTTT. It yields the protein CASSLPTAGGNTEAFF.

This chain links TRBV27 with TRBJ2-7; D not resolved. Trimming pared 2 bases from V and 8 bases from J, leaving 19 bases between. The length of the CDR3 is 15 residues. The germline CDR1 and CDR2 sequences are MNHEY and SMNVEV (reference sequence). The CDR3 region is CASSLQPPAQNQQYF. The CDR3 nucleotides are TGTGCCAGCAGTTTACAGCCCCCAGCACAAAACCAGCAGTACTTC.

This clone showed up just a few times. The V call is TRBV3-1 (or the pseudogene TRBV3-2), the J call TRBJ2-1, with 7 bases matching TRBD2. The CDR3 totals 18 residues. V gave up 4 bases and J gave up 6 bases; unmatched junction bases: 18. Germline V lookup: CDR1 LGHDT, CDR2 YNNKEL (reference sequence). The CDR3 spells CASSPIGLGLVGGNEQFF. CDR3 coding DNA: TGTGCCAGCAGCCCAATTGGGCTAGGACTAGTGGGGGGCAATGAGCAGTTCTTC.

This chain links TRBV15 with TRBJ2-5; tentative D call: TRBD2 (6 bases). CDR1 and CDR2 from the germline V gene are LNHNV and YYDKDF (reference sequence). This CDR3 is 17 amino acids long. V was shortened by 1 base and J by 5 bases, with 20 bases between the two germline ends. The CDR3 region has the DNA TGTGCCACCAGCAGAGTTCGTGATAGCGGTGCGGGCGAGACCCAGTACTTC. Protein product: CATSRVRDSGAGETQYF.

The rearrangement uses TRBV28 and TRBJ1-5, with TRBD1 matching over 7 bases. With V trimmed by 6 bases and J by 6 bases, 11 bases remained unmatched. The CDR3 has 15 amino acids. Germline V lookup: CDR1 MDHEN, CDR2 SYDVKM. DNA of the CDR3: TGTGCCAGCAGGACCACCACAGGGGTTCTTCAGCCCCAGCATTTT. It codes for CASRTTTGVLQPQHF.

The table lists this clone with a few counts. CDR3 sequence: CASSPSTSAETQYF. DNA for the CDR3: TGTGCCAGCAGCCCGTCGACTAGCGCAGAGACCCAGTACTTC. The genes are TRBV2 and TRBJ2-5, with 8 positions matching TRBD2. This CDR3 region has 14 residues. Germline loops: CDR1 SNHLY, CDR2 FYNNEI. The V segment lost 6 bases and the J segment 4 bases; nucleotides outside the gene matches: 7. Filled out from reference TRBV2 and TRBJ2-5, the complete variable domain reads EPEVTQTPSHQVTQMGQEVILRCVPISNHLYFYWYRQILGQKVEFLVSFYNNEISEKSEIFDDQFSVERPDGSNFTLKIRSTKLEDSAMYFCASSPSTSAETQYFGPGTRLLVL.

The J gene is TRBJ2-2, the V gene TRBV3-1 (or the pseudogene TRBV3-2); tentative D call: TRBD1 (5 bases). The CDR3 covers 17 residues. Trimming cost V 1 base and J 6 bases, with 18 bases left between them. From germline, CDR1 is LGHDT and CDR2 YNNKEL (reference sequence). The CDR3 DNA follows: TGTGCCAGCAGCCAAGGCCATCTATTAGACAGCCCCGGGGAGCTGTTTTTT. Residues: CASSQGHLLDSPGELFF.

This chain joins TRBV29-1 and TRBJ2-3; D might be TRBD2 (5 bases). Looked up from germline, CDR1 is SQVTM and CDR2 is ANQGSEA. The CDR3 consists of 11 residues. The CDR3 protein is CRVVEGDTQYF. CDR3 DNA sequence: TGCAGGGTCGTCGAGGGCGATACGCAGTATTTT.

The rearrangement links TRBV28 to TRBJ2-7; TRBD2 is a possible D gene (7 bases). CDR3 size: 14 residues. V lost 7 bases and J 3 bases, leaving 16 bases between the germline ends. Germline values: CDR1 MDHEN, CDR2 SYDVKM. For the CDR3, the DNA is TGTGCCAGCACCTCTGGGGGGGCCCTCTACGAGCAGTACTTC. Amino acid sequence: CASTSGGALYEQYF.

The gene calls are TRBV28 and TRBJ2-7; D is uncertain. CDR1 is MDHEN, CDR2 SYDVKM, per germline. The CDR3 runs 15 residues. The V and J ends lost 8 bases and 0 bases respectively, with 17 bases between them. Written as DNA, the CDR3 is TGTGCCAGCTCCTTCGGCGGAACCATCTCCTACGAGCAGTACTTC. The encoded protein is CASSFGGTISYEQYF.

The chain recombines TRBV28 with TRBJ1-4; 9 bases line up with TRBD1. There are 14 residues in the CDR3. The germline gives CDR1 MDHEN, CDR2 SYDVKM. The ends lost 8 bases at V and 4 bases at J; junction bases unmatched: 5. The CDR3 sequence is CASATGGDNEKLFF. As DNA, the CDR3 is TGTGCCAGCGCTACAGGGGGCGATAATGAAAAACTGTTTTTT.

The chain combines TRBV2 with TRBJ1-5; 8 nucleotides align to TRBD1. Germline trimming cut 5 bases from V and 0 bases from J; bases unmatched to any gene: 6. Germline CDR1 and CDR2: SNHLY and FYNNEI. CDR3 length equals 16 residues. The CDR3 loop reads CASSIQGAASNQPQHF. The CDR3 DNA reads TGTGCCAGCAGTATCCAGGGGGCCGCTAGCAATCAGCCCCAGCATTTT.

The V gene is TRBV10-3, the J gene TRBJ2-2, with TRBD1 matching 8 bases. The germline gives CDR1 ENHRY, CDR2 SYGVKD. The CDR3 is 14 amino acids. Trimming at V came to 4 bases and at J to 4 bases, leaving 2 bases not matched to a gene. The CDR3 coding sequence is TGTGCCATCAGTGCAGGGGGCGTCACCGGGGAGCTGTTTTTT. As protein: CAISAGGVTGELFF.

The count of this clone is one. This chain uses TRBV6-5 with TRBJ1-2, with unresolved D. Germline CDR1 MNHEY, CDR2 SVGAGI. The CDR3 has 13 residues. V lost 2 bases and J 2 bases, leaving 6 bases between the germline ends. Written as DNA, the CDR3 is TGTGCCAGCAGTTACGACGGGAACTATGGCTACACCTTC. Its protein product is CASSYDGNYGYTF.

The rearrangement links TRBV2 to TRBJ2-7; 8 bases agree with TRBD2. CDR1 is SNHLY, CDR2 FYNNEI, per germline. The CDR3 consists of 18 residues. V lost 0 bases, J lost 0 bases, and 10 bases stayed unmatched. In nucleotides, the CDR3 is TGTGCCAGCAGTGAAGCCCCCGGCGGGGGGCCATACTCCTACGAGCAGTACTTC. Its protein product is CASSEAPGGGPYSYEQYF.

The chain combines TRBV9 with TRBJ1-2; D unclear. Trimming removed 0 bases from V and 3 bases from J, with 3 bases in between. Germline CDR1 and CDR2: SGDLS and YYNGEE. This CDR3 region has 12 residues. CDR3: CASSVDDYGYTF. The CDR3, as DNA: TGTGCCAGCAGCGTAGACGACTATGGCTACACCTTC.

Here the CDR3 DNA reads TGTGCCAGCAGGCACCGAACGACGGAGAGCTCCTACGAGCAGTACTTC. As protein: CASRHRTTESSYEQYF. This sequence joins TRBV27 and TRBJ2-7; D gene unclear. The germline V gene encodes CDR1 MNHEY and CDR2 SMNVEV (reference sequence). V lost 6 bases to trimming and J lost 0 bases, with 18 bases between them. The CDR3 runs 16 residues.